One sample yielded the 26 T cell receptor beta chains listed below, sequenced in a study of shared clonotypes between healthy human individuals. Clones were sequenced by immunoSEQ multiplex PCR, and TCRdb holds only the in-frame ones, with some missing. The repertoire has 450,000 to 600,000 clones, about four fifths of them found once; the top ten carry over 10%. Sequencing was carried out using PBMCs. The receptors derive from a woman aged 40 to 55 in good health. Some clones in this sample may be carry-over from other donors' samples.

CDR3 DNA sequence: TGTGCCAGCAGTCACAGGACAGGGAGGTACGAGCAGTACTTC. Its translation is CASSHRTGRYEQYF. The genes are TRBV27 and TRBJ2-7; 8 bases map to TRBD1. The CDR3 length is 14 residues. From germline, CDR1 is MNHEY and CDR2 SMNVEV (reference sequence). After removal of 5 bases from V and 4 bases from J, the junction contained 7 bases not matched to a gene.

This chain links TRBV27 with TRBJ1-1, with TRBD1 as a possible D gene (6 bases). The CDR3 has 14 amino acids. V lost 5 bases to trimming and J lost 6 bases, with 16 bases between them. The germline V gene has CDR1 MNHEY and CDR2 SMNVEV (reference sequence). The CDR3 DNA reads TGTGCCAGCAGTCCGGGACACCAGAGGCCTGAAGCTTTCTTT. It encodes CASSPGHQRPEAFF.

This clone came up a few times. This chain joins TRBV6-1 and TRBJ1-2; D is undetermined. The CDR3 runs to 15 residues. The germline V and J ends were trimmed by 7 bases and 2 bases, with 17 bases remaining between them. Germline V CDR1 and CDR2: MNHNS, SASEGT. CDR3 in amino acids: CASTRESHLNYGYTF. The CDR3 nucleotides are TGTGCCAGCACAAGAGAATCACACTTAAACTATGGCTACACCTTC.

This clone came up a few times. The V call is TRBV10-1, the J call TRBJ1-1; D is undetermined. V gave up 5 bases and J gave up 4 bases, with 11 bases separating them. This CDR3 spans 13 amino acids. CDR1 and CDR2 (germline): WNHNN, SYGVQD (reference sequence). CDR3 bases: TGCGCCAGCAGTAGGGATCCTGGCACTGAAGCTTTCTTT. This translates into CASSRDPGTEAFF.

This clone was seen many times. The chain employs TRBV5-1 and TRBJ2-5; perhaps TRBD2 as D (6 bases). Germline V gene data show CDR1 as SGHRS and CDR2 as YFSETQ. V lost 6 bases, J lost 4 bases, and 16 bases lay in between. The CDR3 is made up of 14 amino acids. CDR3 residues: CASTSGSGGETQYF. CDR3 DNA: TGCGCCAGCACTTCGGGCTCCGGGGGAGAGACCCAGTACTTC.

V usage is TRBV28 and J usage is TRBJ2-1, with 8 bases matching TRBD2. The junction had 13 bases not matched to a gene; V was cut back by 8 bases and J by 10 bases. The CDR3 length is 14 residues. Germline-derived CDR1 and CDR2 are MDHEN and SYDVKM. The CDR3 DNA follows: TGTGCCAGCCAGCCTCCCATAGCGGGAAGGGAGCAGTTCTTC. Translation gives CASQPPIAGREQFF.

The rearrangement uses TRBV15 and TRBJ2-1; tentatively, D is TRBD2 (5 bases). The CDR3 sequence is 13 residues long. The germline V and J ends were trimmed by 4 bases and 7 bases, with 11 bases remaining between them. Germline CDR1 LNHNV, CDR2 YYDKDF (reference sequence). CDR3 nucleotide sequence: TGTGCCACCAGCAATGGGCCGGGGAATGAGCAGTTCTTC. As protein: CATSNGPGNEQFF. The variable domain in full, with the rest retrieved from reference TRBV15 and TRBJ2-1, is DAMVIQNPRYQVTQFGKPVTLSCSQTLNHNVMYWYQQKSSQAPKLLFHYYDKDFNNEADTPDNFQSRRPNTSFCFLDIRSPGLGDTAMYLCATSNGPGNEQFFGPGTRLTVL.

This chain joins TRBV15 and TRBJ2-1; no definite D call. The CDR3 spans 15 residues. V was shortened by 1 base and J by 2 bases, with 9 bases between the two germline ends. Germline V gives CDR1 LNHNV, CDR2 YYDKDF (reference sequence). The CDR3 loop reads CATSRADRTYNEQFF. As DNA, the CDR3 is TGTGCCACCAGCAGAGCAGACCGGACCTACAATGAGCAGTTCTTC.

V gene TRBV7-9 combines with J gene TRBJ2-7, with 8 bases fitting TRBD2. Looked up from germline, CDR1 is SEHNR and CDR2 is FQNEAQ (reference sequence). This CDR3 is built from 15 residues. After removal of 4 bases from V and 5 bases from J, the junction contained 10 bases not matched to a gene. The CDR3 reads CASSYGSGSVNEQYF. In DNA, the CDR3 is TGTGCCAGCAGCTACGGGAGCGGGAGTGTAAACGAGCAGTACTTC.

This chain connects TRBV9 to TRBJ1-5; D uncertain. Germline V gene sequence: CDR1 SGDLS, CDR2 YYNGEE. V was trimmed by 4 bases and J by 4 bases, leaving 15 bases between them. This CDR3 spans 15 amino acids. In DNA, the CDR3 is TGTGCCAGCAGCCTCACGGGTGCGGGGAATCAGCCCCAGCATTTT. Translated: CASSLTGAGNQPQHF. Full variable domain (rest looked up from reference TRBV9 and TRBJ1-5): DSGVTQTPKHLITATGQRVTLRCSPRSGDLSVYWYQQSLDQGLQFLIQYYNGEERAKGNILERFSAQQFPDLHSELNLSSLELGDSALYFCASSLTGAGNQPQHFGDGTRLSIL.

The chain employs TRBV7-6 and TRBJ2-5, with a weak D call TRBD2 (6 bases). Germline assignment: CDR1 SGHVS and CDR2 FNYEAQ. V was shortened by 5 bases and J by 3 bases, with 10 bases between the two germline ends. The CDR3 extends over 13 amino acids. CDR3 bases: TGTGCCAGCAGCGGGGAGGCCAAAGAGACCCAGTACTTC. It yields the protein CASSGEAKETQYF.

V is TRBV15 and J is TRBJ2-2; TRBD2 matches 9 bases. The CDR3 sequence is 15 residues long. Germline assignment: CDR1 LNHNV and CDR2 YYDKDF (reference sequence). V lost 4 bases and J lost 7; bases outside the gene matches: 7. The CDR3 bases are TGTGCCACCAGCAAAGGCGGGAGGGCCTTCGGGGAGCTGTTTTTT. Translation: CATSKGGRAFGELFF.

The chain has TRBV6-1 and TRBJ1-2; D unresolved. CDR1 and CDR2 (germline): MNHNS, SASEGT. Trimming took 1 base from V and 4 from J, leaving 10 bases between them. This CDR3 spans 14 amino acids. Here the CDR3 reads CASSEETLVYGYTF. DNA for the CDR3: TGTGCCAGCAGTGAAGAGACATTAGTCTATGGCTACACCTTC.

The CDR3 sequence: CASSLYPGGKGYTF. The CDR3 DNA follows: TGTGCCAGCAGTTTATATCCAGGGGGCAAGGGCTACACCTTC. V gene TRBV27 combines with J gene TRBJ1-2; 8 bases map to TRBD1. The J segment lost 8 bases and the V segment lost 1 base, leaving 6 bases of the junction unmatched. Germline assignment: CDR1 MNHEY and CDR2 SMNVEV (reference sequence). The CDR3 length is 14 residues.

This clone occurred once. The CDR3 nucleotides are TGTGCCAGCTCCCTTACGGGACAGGAGACTGGAAACACCATATATTTT. It encodes CASSLTGQETGNTIYF. The rearrangement uses TRBV18 and TRBJ1-3, with 8 bases aligning to TRBD1. V was pared by 6 bases and J by 2 bases, with 9 bases of the junction left unmatched. CDR1 is KGHSH, CDR2 LQKENI, per germline. CDR3 length equals 16 residues.

This clone was seen only a few times. The V and J genes are TRBV28 and TRBJ1-4; 7 bases are a match to TRBD1. Germline V gene lookup returns CDR1 MDHEN and CDR2 SYDVKM. CDR3 length: 15 residues. V trimming: 7 bases; J trimming: 7 bases; junction bases outside the gene matches: 12. Here the CDR3 reads CASIPNRGGGEKLFF. The DNA of the CDR3 is TGTGCCAGCATCCCAAACAGGGGTGGTGGTGAAAAACTGTTTTTT.

About this clone itself: Within the sample, other DNA sequences also encode this same CDR3. V is TRBV6-1 and J is TRBJ2-7, with D hard to call. Trimming removed 5 bases from V and 4 bases from J, with 6 bases in between. The CDR3 has 11 amino acids. Germline CDR1 and CDR2: MNHNS and SASEGT. CDR3 protein: CASSYRYEQYF. The CDR3 region has the DNA TGTGCCAGCAGTTACAGATACGAGCAGTACTTC.

The chain is built from TRBV19 and TRBJ2-1; TRBD2 agrees at 7 bases. Germline assignment: CDR1 LNHDA and CDR2 SQIVND (reference sequence). The junction had 5 bases not matched to a gene; V was cut back by 3 bases and J by 3 bases. The CDR3 loop spans 15 amino acids. The CDR3: CASSMNRDYYNEQFF. CDR3 in DNA: TGTGCCAGTAGTATGAACCGGGACTACTACAATGAGCAGTTCTTC. The full variable domain, its missing parts supplied by reference TRBV19 and TRBJ2-1, is DGGITQSPKYLFRKEGQNVTLSCEQNLNHDAMYWYRQDPGQGLRLIYYSQIVNDFQKGDIAEGYSVSREKKESFPLTVTSAQKNPTAFYLCASSMNRDYYNEQFFGPGTRLTVL.

Comment on this clone: Other DNA variants within this sample encode the same CDR3. The chain uses TRBV19 and TRBJ2-7; the D call may be TRBD1 or TRBD2 (5 bases each). The germline V gene has CDR1 LNHDA and CDR2 SQIVND (reference sequence). The V end was cut by 1 base, the J end by 0 bases, with 7 bases between. The CDR3 loop spans 14 amino acids. The CDR3 loop is CASSIGGSSYEQYF. CDR3 nucleotides: TGTGCCAGTAGTATAGGGGGGAGCTCCTACGAGCAGTACTTC.

In its sample, this clone was seen once. CDR3 coding DNA: TGCGCCAGCAGCCAAGATCGCGGGAGCCCCTCCTACGAGCAGTACTTC. Translated: CASSQDRGSPSYEQYF. The rearrangement joins TRBV4-3 to TRBJ2-5; the match to TRBD2 covers 7 bases. Near its end, the DNA agrees better with TRBJ2-7, so the J call may be wrong. The CDR3 has 16 residues. Looked up from germline, CDR1 is LGHNA and CDR2 is YSLEER.

V usage is TRBV30 and J usage is TRBJ2-5, with TRBD2 identical over 11 bases. The germline CDR1 and CDR2 sequences are GTSNPN and SVGIG (reference sequence). Trimming at V came to 0 bases and at J to 4 bases, leaving 7 bases not matched to a gene. The CDR3 totals 16 residues. The CDR3 region is CAWSVGLAGGLETQYF. The CDR3, as DNA: TGTGCCTGGAGTGTAGGTCTAGCGGGAGGATTAGAGACCCAGTACTTC.

The chain couples TRBV6-1 to TRBJ1-2; no reliable D call. This CDR3 region has 12 residues. Trimming took 5 bases from V and 2 from J, leaving 6 bases between them. CDR1 and CDR2 from the germline V gene are MNHNS and SASEGT. In nucleotides, the CDR3 is TGTGCCAGCAGTACACCAAACTATGGCTACACCTTC. Translated: CASSTPNYGYTF.

This clone has a handful of counts. The chain combines TRBV2 with TRBJ2-2, with TRBD1 matching over 8 bases. CDR3 length: 12 amino acids. From germline, CDR1 is SNHLY and CDR2 FYNNEI. V was pared by 6 bases and J by 6 bases, with 0 bases of the junction left unmatched. In nucleotides, the CDR3 is TGTGCCAGCAGACAGGGGGCCGGGGAGCTGTTTTTT. Its translation is CASRQGAGELFF. Variable domain in full (rest from reference TRBV2 and TRBJ2-2): EPEVTQTPSHQVTQMGQEVILRCVPISNHLYFYWYRQILGQKVEFLVSFYNNEISEKSEIFDDQFSVERPDGSNFTLKIRSTKLEDSAMYFCASRQGAGELFFGEGSRLTVL.

The rearrangement links TRBV5-1 to TRBJ2-7; D is undetermined. The CDR3 has 14 residues. V was pared by 4 bases and J by 7 bases, with 18 bases between. Germline lookup yields CDR1 SGHRS and CDR2 YFSETQ. CDR3 region: CASSQDGRNLEQYF. CDR3 bases: TGCGCCAGCAGCCAAGACGGACGGAACCTTGAGCAGTACTTC.

For this clone: The sample has other DNA sequences that encode this CDR3 too. The chain links TRBV7-9 to TRBJ2-7, with 8 bases identical to TRBD1. With V trimmed by 5 bases and J by 2 bases, 5 bases remained unmatched. The CDR3 runs 14 residues. CDR1 is SEHNR, CDR2 FQNEAQ, per germline (reference sequence). The CDR3 DNA sequence: TGTGCCAGCAGCCCTGGACAGGGAACCTACGAGCAGTACTTC. The encoded protein is CASSPGQGTYEQYF.

In the case of this clone: The sample carries other DNA sequences with the same CDR3. The rearrangement joins TRBV28 to TRBJ2-7, with TRBD1 identical over 7 bases. The CDR3 is made up of 14 amino acids. V trimming: 4 bases; J trimming: 1 base; junction bases outside the gene matches: 4. Germline V CDR1 and CDR2: MDHEN, SYDVKM. The CDR3 here is CASSSPGQSYEQYF. DNA for the CDR3: TGTGCCAGCAGTTCGCCGGGACAGTCCTACGAGCAGTACTTC. Variable domain in full (rest from reference TRBV28 and TRBJ2-7): DVKVTQSSRYLVKRTGEKVFLECVQDMDHENMFWYRQDPGLGLRLIYFSYDVKMKEKGDIPEGYSVSREKKERFSLILESASTNQTSMYLCASSSPGQSYEQYFGPGTRLTVT.